This TCR beta chain comes out of a study of T cell clonotyping in hematopoietic cell transplantation (dated by TCRdb to the early 2020s). With regard to the full study: Recipient samples taken before transplant were collected after cytoreduction. A total of some 130 blood samples were gathered in the study from around 40 consecutive transplant recipients along with their related donors. Patients were recruited between September 2015 and early 2017 and followed until late 2020 or death.

Interpreted using the paper, the time point label stands for: recipient sample about 28 days before transplant, after cytoreduction. Blood from recipients was drawn roughly 28 days before transplant, then again at days 30, 100 and 180 after transplant. Using Nuclei Lysis Solution, genomic DNA was extracted from unfractionated peripheral blood mononuclear cells that were either fresh or cryopreserved. There are 11 amino acids in the CDR3, from cysteine to phenylalanine inclusive. Left in the record is the CDR3 DNA by itself, 33 bases read in frame from the first base. The germline V gene gives CDR1 as LGHNT and CDR2 as FRNRAP. The V end loses 6 bases and the J end loses 2 bases, and a stretch of 2 bases separates them. Study-wide conclusions, independent of this receptor: After transplant, TCR diversity in recipients dropped, and pathologically expanded clonotypes increased progressively from day 30 to day 180. Broader posttransplant TCR repertoire diversity was predicted by donor and pretransplant recipient Inverse Simpson Index values. Only a small fraction of recipient repertoires overlapped donor repertoires, with over 97% appearing de novo at the given depth. The sample size was limited, and because cells were not sorted, the contributions of CD4 and CD8 repertoires could not be separated.

The immunoSEQ assay, a bias-controlled multiplex PCR with V- and J-specific primers, was used to amplify TCR beta CDR3 regions from genomic DNA. In a second PCR step, the CDR3 amplicons were tagged with a proprietary barcode plus Illumina adapter sequences. An Illumina MiSeq instrument was used for sequencing of the CDR3 libraries. In the original analysis: immunoSEQ Analyzer 3.0 was used for export and quality control, with R Bioconductor and Immunarch used for downstream analyses. Only productive rearrangements within the normalized downsampled data set were used in the calculation of repertoire metrics. Clonotypes larger than 5 templates in the normalized cohort were defined as pathologically expanded. The Inverse Simpson Index was used to measure repertoire diversity. The non-normalized data set was used for CMV-specificity analyses so that all clonotypes could be captured. What TCRdb holds here is the immuneACCESS table cut down to in-frame rearrangements. Part of the clones is not present; checked against another copy, under half of the missing clones reflect an unresolved V gene, and the others are unexplained. The V and J calls and clone size come from that table; D and trimming were worked out from the DNA. In this sample the table shows some 35,000 clones, roughly 95% of which occur a single time. Under 2% of the sample lies in the top ten.

On this clone itself: No cognate antigen has been identified for it. One base away there is no much larger clone; base qualities are not given.

The specimen was peripheral blood mononuclear cells, collected before stem cell transplant. This sequence was found in a middle-aged man with chronic myeloid leukemia. Some clones in this sample may be carry-over from other donors' samples. The sequence is built from TRBV12-5 and TRBJ1-3; the D gene identity is not certain. The sequenced DNA: TGTGCTAGTGGGACTGGAAACACCATATATTTT. It codes for CASGTGNTIYF. With the rest looked up from the reference TRBV12-5 and TRBJ1-3 genes rather than sequenced, the full variable domain is DARVTQTPRHKVTEMGQEVTMRCQPILGHNTVFWYRQTMMQGLELLAYFRNRAPLDDSGMPKDRFSAEMPDATLATLKIQPSEPRDSAVYFCASGTGNTIYFGEGSWLTVV.